This T cell receptor (beta chain) was sequenced during a study of CD8 T cells in ankylosing spondylitis. As to this clonotype: Its antigen is currently unknown.

CDR1 is SGHRS, CDR2 YFSETQ, per germline. With 4 bases clipped from V and 0 bases from J, the junction kept 6 bases outside the gene matches. The CDR3 runs 16 residues. Points from the study as a whole: Both synovial fluid and blood in reactive arthritis had previously been reported to carry some motif variants. Relatively scarce in peripheral blood, disease-linked clones were CD8+. Significantly higher representation of disease-linked clones was reported for matched ankylosing spondylitis synovial fluid. Ankylosing spondylitis blood appeared to be characterized by a TCR beta motif of several highly homologous variants.

Generation of TCR beta libraries employed quantitative 5'-RACE incorporating molecular barcodes. TCRdb used MiXCR to reprocess the 5' RACE reads, holding one entry per CDR3 protein. The data hold 470,000 or so distinct CDR3 sequences, with roughly 25% observed a single time. The sample consisted of blood, either unsorted or a sorted T cell fraction (not recorded which). The origin of this receptor is a male donor with ankylosing spondylitis. V gene TRBV5-1 combines with J gene TRBJ2-3; 9 bases match TRBD2. The CDR3: CASSPEAGGSTDTQYF. As DNA, the CDR3 is TGCGCCAGCAGCCCGGAGGCGGGAGGGAGCACAGATACGCAGTATTTT.